This is a list of T cell receptor beta chains from one sample in a study of blood T cells in healthy people across ages. Using its own MiXCR run on the 5' RACE reads, TCRdb lists one record per CDR3 protein. The table has about 640,000 distinct CDR3 sequences, 58% seen once; the top ten hold 35% to 40%. Sequenced: blood. These receptor sequences come from a man in his 60s in good health. Each CDR3 is given with its conserved first and last residue. D genes are given only for firm matches. The listing skips clone size in some rows; elsewhere it reads once, few, many or a size class.

J | V | D | size | DNA | CDR3
TRBJ2-1 | TRBV7-2 | TRBD1 | . | TGTGCCAGCAGCCCAGGACAGGGGGCGAGAGGGCAGTTCTTC | CASSPGQGARGQFF
TRBJ1-4 | TRBV4-2 | . | . | TGTGCCAGCAGCCCACAACTAGCGGGGGCGGCTAATGAAAAACTGTTTTTT | CASSPQLAGAANEKLFF
TRBJ1-2 | TRBV20-1 | TRBD1 | few | TGCAGTGCTACGTCCCGGGGCAGGGGGCCCAACTATGGCTACACCTTC | CSATSRGRGPNYGYTF
TRBJ2-7 | TRBV2 | . | . | TGTGCCAGCACCGAGGGGGTTGGGGGGCAGTACTTC | CASTEGVGGQYF
TRBJ2-1 | TRBV5-6 | . | . | TGTGCCAGCAGACGGGCCGGGACGCAAGAGTTCTTC | CASRRAGTQEFF
TRBJ2-2 | TRBV3-1 | TRBD1 | . | TGTGCCAGCAGCCGAGGGACAGCGAACACCGGGGAGCTGTTTTTT | CASSRGTANTGELFF
TRBJ2-5 | TRBV18 | TRBD2 | . | TGTGCCAGCTCACCACCTAGCGGGGCTAAAGAGACCCAGTACTTC | CASSPPSGAKETQYF
TRBJ2-5 | TRBV3-1 | . | many | TGTGCCAGCAGTCAAGGAGGGCGGGAGACCCAGTACTTC | CASSQGGRETQYF
TRBJ2-2 | TRBV5-1 | . | . | TGCGCCAGCAGCTTGGCCGACGCCGGCACCGGGGAGCTGTTTTTT | CASSLADAGTGELFF
TRBJ2-3 | TRBV29-1 | . | . | TGCAGCGTTGTTGGGGGGCTTGGAGATACGCAGTATTTT | CSVVGGLGDTQYF
TRBJ2-3 | TRBV20-1 | TRBD1 | . | TGCAGTGCTCGGACAGGGAAACATTCATTAACCACAGATACGCAGTATTTT | CSARTGKHSLTTDTQYF
TRBJ2-3 | TRBV28 | . | . | TGTGCCAGCAATAGAGGTAATACGCAGTATTTT | CASNRGNTQYF
TRBJ2-5 | TRBV7-9 | . | few | TGTGCCAGCAGCATGAAATTAGGAGAGACCCAGTACTTC | CASSMKLGETQYF
TRBJ2-7 | TRBV27 | . | . | TGTGCCAGCAGTTCCACCGGGCCCCTCTACGAGCAGTACTTC | CASSSTGPLYEQYF
TRBJ2-1 | TRBV6-2/TRBV6-3 | . | many | TGTGCCAGCAGTTACCTCTACAATGAGCAGTTCTTC | CASSYLYNEQFF